This record looks at one T cell receptor beta chain sequence and its context. Its antigen is currently unknown. This CDR3 has 13 residues. Germline values: CDR1 KGHSH, CDR2 LQKENI. The V end was cut by 6 bases, the J end by 7 bases, with 13 bases between. Investigators performed immunoSEQ version v3.0 at survey level. TCRdb's copy holds only in-frame clones and misses some; the assay was immunoSEQ multiplex PCR. Of about 48,000 clones in the sample, roughly four fifths were seen once. Every participant with HIV received treatment in the United States. The sample is drawn from a study of long-term antiretroviral therapy in people with HIV. Study-level information: The earliest samples predate the 2015 immediate-ART recommendation by about a decade. Overall study findings and caveats: Clonotypes expanded prior to ART showed repertoire dominance at all sampled time points.

Here the sequenced sample was unsorted PBMCs, taken 0.8 years after starting antiretroviral therapy. The source is a woman under 30 with HIV. The gene calls are TRBV18 and TRBJ2-1; tentatively, D is TRBD2 (5 bases). For the CDR3, the DNA is TGTGCCAGCTCGCCGGGGAGTTTGAATGAGCAGTTCTTC. This sequence encodes CASSPGSLNEQFF. The full variable domain, its missing parts supplied by reference TRBV18 and TRBJ2-1, is NAGVMQNPRHLVRRRGQEARLRCSPMKGHSHVYWYRQLPEEGLKFMVYLQKENIIDESGMPKERFSAEFPKEGPSILRIQQVVRGDSAAYFCASSPGSLNEQFFGPGTRLTVL.